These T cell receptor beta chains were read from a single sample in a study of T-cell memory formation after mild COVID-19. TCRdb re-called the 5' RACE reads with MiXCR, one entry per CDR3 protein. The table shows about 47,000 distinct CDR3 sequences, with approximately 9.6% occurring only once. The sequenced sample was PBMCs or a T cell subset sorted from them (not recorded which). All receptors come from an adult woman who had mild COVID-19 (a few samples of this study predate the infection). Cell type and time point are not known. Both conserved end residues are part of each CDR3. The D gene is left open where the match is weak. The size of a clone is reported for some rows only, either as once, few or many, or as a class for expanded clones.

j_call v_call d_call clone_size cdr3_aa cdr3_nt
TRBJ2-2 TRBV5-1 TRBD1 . CASRRWTGTGELFF TGCGCCAGCAGGCGTTGGACAGGCACCGGGGAGCTGTTTTTT
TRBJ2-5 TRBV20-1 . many CSARVSASQETQYF TGCAGTGCTAGGGTCAGTGCCAGCCAAGAGACCCAGTACTTC
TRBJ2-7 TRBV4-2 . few CASSQDFEEQYF TGTGCCAGCAGCCAAGATTTTGAGGAGCAGTACTTC
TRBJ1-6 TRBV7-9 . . CASSPQGSSPLHF TGTGCCAGCAGCCCTCAGGGTAGCTCACCCCTCCACTTT
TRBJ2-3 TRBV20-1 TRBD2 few CSAPRTSGGALTDTQYF TGCAGTGCTCCGCGGACTAGCGGGGGGGCACTCACAGATACGCAGTATTTT
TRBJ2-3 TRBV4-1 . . CASTTLGGPRGSDTQYF TGCGCCAGCACCACCCTCGGGGGACCCCGGGGATCAGATACGCAGTATTTT
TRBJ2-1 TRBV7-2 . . CASSLGENEQFF TGTGCCAGCAGCTTAGGAGAAAATGAGCAGTTCTTC
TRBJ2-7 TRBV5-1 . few CASSLSPGSSYEQYF TGCGCCAGCAGCTTGAGCCCGGGGAGCTCCTACGAGCAGTACTTC
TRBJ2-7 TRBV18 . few CASSPPSSAAYEQYF TGTGCCAGCTCACCACCGTCGAGCGCCGCCTACGAGCAGTACTTC
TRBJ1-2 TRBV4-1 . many CASSQAAGINYGYTF TGCGCCAGCAGCCAAGCGGCAGGGATTAACTATGGCTACACCTTC
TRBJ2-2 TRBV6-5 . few CASSRGFGTGELFF TGTGCCAGCAGTCGGGGTTTCGGGACCGGGGAGCTGTTTTTT
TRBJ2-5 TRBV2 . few CASSERVRETQYF TGTGCCAGCAGTGAAAGGGTACGAGAGACCCAGTACTTC
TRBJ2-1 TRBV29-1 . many CSVERAANEQFF TGCAGCGTTGAAAGGGCTGCCAATGAGCAGTTCTTC
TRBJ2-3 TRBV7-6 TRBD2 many CASSRAGGLTDTQYF TGTGCCAGCAGCCGAGCGGGAGGGCTCACAGATACGCAGTATTTT
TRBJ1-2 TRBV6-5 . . CASTTGGYGYTF TGTGCCAGCACCACGGGGGGGTATGGCTACACCTTC
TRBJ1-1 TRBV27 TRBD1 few CASSPAQPTGARAFF TGTGCCAGCAGTCCCGCCCAACCTACAGGGGCGCGAGCTTTCTTT
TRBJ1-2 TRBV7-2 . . CASSNRFRGRVRGYTF TGTGCCAGCAGCAACCGTTTTCGAGGCCGTGTCCGCGGCTACACCTTC
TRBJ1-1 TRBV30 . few CAWSTQTSEAFF TGTGCCTGGAGTACTCAGACGTCTGAAGCTTTCTTT
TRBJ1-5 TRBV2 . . CASNQVQVGQPQHF TGTGCCAGCAACCAAGTCCAGGTTGGACAGCCCCAGCATTTT
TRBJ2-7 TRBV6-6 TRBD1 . CASSYSQGTYEQYF TGTGCCAGCAGTTACTCACAGGGGACCTACGAGCAGTACTTC
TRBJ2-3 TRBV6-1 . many CASSETGPKGQYF TGTGCCAGCAGTGAGACGGGACCTAAGGGGCAGTATTTT
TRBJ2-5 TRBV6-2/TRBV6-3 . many CASSSRYQETQYF TGTGCCAGCAGCTCCCGTTACCAAGAGACCCAGTACTTC
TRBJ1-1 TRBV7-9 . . CASMTDTEAFF TGTGCCAGTATGACAGATACCGAAGCTTTCTTT
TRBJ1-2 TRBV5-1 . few CASSLAGGFGYTF TGCGCCAGCAGCTTGGCCGGGGGGTTTGGCTACACCTTC
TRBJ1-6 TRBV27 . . CASRFSNGPLHF TGTGCCAGCAGGTTCTCGAACGGACCCCTCCACTTT
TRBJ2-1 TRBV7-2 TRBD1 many CASSHTGVEQFF TGTGCCAGCAGCCATACAGGGGTTGAGCAGTTCTTC
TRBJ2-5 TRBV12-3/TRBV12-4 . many CASRDQGQETQYF TGTGCCAGCAGGGATCAGGGGCAAGAGACCCAGTACTTC
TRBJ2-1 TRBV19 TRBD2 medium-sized CASSLRTRSDEQFF TGTGCCAGTAGTCTTCGGACTAGATCGGATGAGCAGTTCTTC
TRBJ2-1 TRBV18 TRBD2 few CASSPYARGFYNEQFF TGTGCCAGCTCACCATATGCGCGGGGGTTCTACAATGAGCAGTTCTTC
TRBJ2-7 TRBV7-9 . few CASSQETFYEQYF TGTGCCAGCAGCCAAGAAACCTTCTACGAGCAGTACTTC
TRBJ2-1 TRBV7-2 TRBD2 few CASSLGLAGNEQFF TGTGCCAGCAGCTTGGGGCTAGCGGGCAATGAGCAGTTCTTC
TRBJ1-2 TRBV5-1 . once CASSLDDFGYTF TGCGCCAGCAGCTTGGACGATTTTGGCTACACCTTC
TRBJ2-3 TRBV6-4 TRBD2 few CASSESVGGGSTDTQYF TGTGCCAGCAGTGAAAGTGTTGGCGGGGGGAGCACAGATACGCAGTATTTT
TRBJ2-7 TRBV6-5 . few CASGGQYEQYF TGTGCCAGTGGTGGACAGTACGAGCAGTACTTC
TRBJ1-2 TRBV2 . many CASRQASALNYGYTF TGTGCCAGCAGACAGGCCTCGGCTCTTAACTATGGCTACACCTTC
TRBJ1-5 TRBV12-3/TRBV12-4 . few CASSLSGYSNQPQHF TGTGCCAGCAGTTTATCAGGGTATAGCAATCAGCCCCAGCATTTT
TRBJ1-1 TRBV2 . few CASARYRENTEAFF TGTGCCAGCGCCCGATACAGGGAAAACACTGAAGCTTTCTTT
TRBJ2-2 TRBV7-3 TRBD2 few CASRSGTSANTGELFF TGTGCCAGCAGATCCGGGACTAGCGCGAACACCGGGGAGCTGTTTTTT
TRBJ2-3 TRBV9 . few CASSVGGTLYF TGTGCCAGCAGCGTAGGGGGGACTCTTTATTTT
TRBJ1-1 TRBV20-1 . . CSARADLTTEAFF TGCAGTGCTAGAGCCGACCTGACCACTGAAGCTTTCTTT
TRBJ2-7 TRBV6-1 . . CASRTGPGTYEQYF TGTGCCAGCAGAACCGGACCCGGGACGTACGAGCAGTACTTC
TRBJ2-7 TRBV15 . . CATSSLPTGPYEQYF TGTGCCACCAGCAGCCTCCCCACGGGACCGTACGAGCAGTACTTC
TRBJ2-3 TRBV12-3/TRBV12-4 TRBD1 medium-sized CASSRDRLTDTQYF TGTGCCAGCAGTCGGGACAGACTCACAGATACGCAGTATTTT
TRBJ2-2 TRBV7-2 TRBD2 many CASSTRTSGYTGELFF TGTGCCAGCAGCACACGGACTAGCGGGTACACCGGGGAGCTGTTTTTT
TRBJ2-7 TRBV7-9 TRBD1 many CASSLQGDLTYEQYF TGTGCCAGCAGCTTGCAGGGGGACCTTACCTACGAGCAGTACTTC
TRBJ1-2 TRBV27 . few CASSLSGLYGYTF TGTGCCAGCAGTTTATCAGGGCTATATGGCTACACCTTC
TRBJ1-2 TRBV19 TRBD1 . CASTNPGQGVNYGYTF TGTGCCAGTACCAACCCGGGACAGGGGGTGAACTATGGCTACACCTTC
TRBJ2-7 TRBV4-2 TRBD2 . CASSQVAGGAYEQYF TGTGCCAGCAGCCAGGTAGCGGGAGGAGCCTACGAGCAGTACTTC
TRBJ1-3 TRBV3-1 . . CASSPDLNSGNTIYF TGTGCCAGCAGCCCCGACCTGAACTCTGGAAACACCATATATTTT
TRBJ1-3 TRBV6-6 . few CASSSGVDGNTIYF TGTGCCAGCAGTTCAGGGGTTGATGGAAACACCATATATTTT
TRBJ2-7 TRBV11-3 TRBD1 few CASSPISRDRDGGRYEQYF TGTGCCAGCAGCCCGATATCCCGGGACAGGGATGGAGGTCGGTACGAGCAGTACTTC
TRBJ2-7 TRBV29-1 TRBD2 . CSVEDRLAGSSYEQYF TGCAGCGTTGAAGACCGACTAGCGGGGAGCTCCTACGAGCAGTACTTC